Included here is one T cell receptor beta chain sequence, with context. Amplified regions were TCR beta CDR3 sequences from RNA transcripts. TCR CDR3 underwent first-round RT-PCR with the HTBI primer set. TCRdb reanalysed the multiplex PCR reads using MiXCR and keeps one entry per CDR3 protein. Of around 610,000 distinct CDR3 sequences listed, approximately 15% are singletons. The record originates from a study of T cells in Graves' hyperthyroidism and ophthalmopathy. Overall study: Peripheral blood draws took place at initial diagnosis, ahead of any treatment.

Fresh 10 ml peripheral blood yielded PBMCs. Germline lookup yields CDR1 SGHAT and CDR2 FQNNGV. V was pared by 6 bases and J by 4 bases, with 12 bases of the junction left unmatched. CDR3 length: 16 amino acids. The chain joins TRBV11-2 to TRBJ1-2, with 9 positions matching TRBD1. The specimen sequenced was blood. This clonotype originated in a woman in her thirties or forties with Graves' ophthalmopathy. CDR3 DNA sequence: TGTGCCAGCAGGACCCTCCGGGACAGGGAAGGCTATGGCTACACCTTC. Its translation is CASRTLRDREGYGYTF.